These T cell receptor beta chains were read from a single sample in a study of T cells after yellow fever vaccination. TCRdb analysed the 5' RACE reads with MiXCR anew, one entry per CDR3 protein. The sample includes about 160,000 distinct CDR3 sequences, under 7.5% seen only once; the top ten take around 2.3%. Source: CD4+ T cells sorted from PBMCs, taken 4 to 5 days after the first yellow fever vaccination. All receptors derive from a man aged 18 to 29 who received the YFV17D yellow fever vaccine. CDR3s include the opening cysteine and the closing phenylalanine or tryptophan. Each record gives: J gene, clone size, CDR3 length, V gene, D gene, CDR3 protein, CDR3 DNA. D genes are given only for firm matches. The size of a clone is reported for some rows only, either as once, few or many, or as a class for expanded clones.

>TRBJ2-7|many|14|TRBV2|NA
CASRGDQGAVEQYF
TGTGCCAGCAGGGGCGATCAGGGAGCGGTCGAGCAGTACTTC
>TRBJ2-7|many|16|TRBV12-3/TRBV12-4|NA
CASSSKQGGLVYEQYF
TGTGCCAGCAGTTCCAAACAGGGAGGATTGGTATACGAGCAGTACTTC
>TRBJ1-6|many|12|TRBV12-3/TRBV12-4|NA
CASSLLEPPLHF
TGTGCCAGCAGTTTACTAGAGCCACCCCTCCACTTT
>TRBJ1-2|NA|14|TRBV30|NA
CAWSPLDRPYGYTF
TGTGCCTGGAGCCCGCTGGACAGACCCTATGGCTACACCTTC
>TRBJ2-3|many|13|TRBV12-3/TRBV12-4|NA
CASSLSGSDTQYF
TGTGCCAGCAGTTTATCCGGGTCAGATACGCAGTATTTT
>TRBJ2-1|many|13|TRBV29-1|TRBD1
CSVEGTGFNEQFF
TGCAGCGTTGAAGGGACAGGGTTCAATGAGCAGTTCTTC
>TRBJ1-1|many|14|TRBV12-3/TRBV12-4|TRBD1
CASSYHRGNTEAFF
TGTGCCAGCAGTTACCACAGGGGGAACACTGAAGCTTTCTTT
>TRBJ2-7|many|15|TRBV6-2/TRBV6-3|TRBD1
CASSYLRDRDLKQYF
TGTGCCAGCAGTTACCTTCGGGACAGAGACCTCAAGCAGTACTTC
>TRBJ1-1|many|15|TRBV21-1|NA
CASSKAPGQGPEAFF
TGTGCCAGCAGCAAAGCCCCGGGACAGGGACCCGAAGCTTTCTTT
>TRBJ2-7|many|15|TRBV7-7|NA
CASSLDSTRSYEQYF
TGTGCCAGCAGCTTGGATTCGACAAGGTCCTACGAGCAGTACTTC
>TRBJ2-7|many|12|TRBV2|NA
CASTRGLYEQYF
TGTGCCAGCACCCGGGGTCTTTACGAGCAGTACTTC
>TRBJ2-3|NA|16|TRBV24-1|NA
CATSDSGTSSTDTQYF
TGTGCCACCAGTGATTCCGGGACATCGAGCACAGATACGCAGTATTTT
>TRBJ2-3|few|15|TRBV7-9|NA
CAGGEKGKNLDTQYF
TGTGCCGGTGGCGAGAAAGGGAAAAATCTCGATACGCAGTATTTT
>TRBJ2-6|few|20|TRBV7-6|NA
CASSYLLASVISSGANVLTF
TGTGCCAGCAGCTACCTCCTTGCCTCTGTGATTAGCTCTGGGGCCAACGTCCTGACTTTC
>TRBJ2-5|few|14|TRBV5-1|TRBD1
CASSWGQGLETQYF
TGCGCCAGCAGCTGGGGACAGGGGTTGGAGACCCAGTACTTC
>TRBJ1-1|few|14|TRBV19|NA
CASSVGARDTEAFF
TGTGCCAGTAGTGTGGGGGCACGGGACACTGAAGCTTTCTTT
>TRBJ2-3|NA|15|TRBV12-3/TRBV12-4|NA
CASSFVDRSTDTQYF
TGTGCCAGCAGTTTTGTAGACAGATCGACAGATACGCAGTATTTT
>TRBJ2-7|many|15|TRBV6-1|NA
CASSETGGASYEQYF
TGTGCCAGCAGTGAAACAGGAGGGGCTTCCTACGAGCAGTACTTC
>TRBJ2-3|many|16|TRBV6-2/TRBV6-3|NA
CASSRRTRGRTDTQYF
TGTGCCAGCAGCCGCCGAACCCGGGGGAGGACAGATACGCAGTATTTT
>TRBJ1-2|NA|13|TRBV12-3/TRBV12-4|NA
CASSLGINYGYTF
TGTGCCAGCAGTTTAGGAATAAACTATGGCTACACCTTC
>TRBJ1-2|few|15|TRBV7-2|TRBD1
CASSPTGGVYYGYTF
TGTGCCAGCAGCCCGACAGGGGGCGTTTACTATGGCTACACCTTC
>TRBJ1-5|many|15|TRBV12-3/TRBV12-4|NA
CASSLANGGQQPQHF
TGTGCCAGCAGTTTAGCTAATGGGGGCCAACAGCCCCAGCATTTT
>TRBJ2-2|NA|17|TRBV12-3/TRBV12-4|NA
CASSFRDGGPGPGELFF
TGTGCCAGCAGTTTTCGAGATGGGGGCCCAGGGCCCGGGGAGCTGTTTTTT
>TRBJ1-5|many|11|TRBV20-1|NA
CSATSGIPQHF
TGCAGTGCTACGTCAGGTATACCCCAGCATTTT
>TRBJ2-2|many|17|TRBV12-3/TRBV12-4|TRBD2
CASRWGTSAENTGELFF
TGTGCCAGCAGATGGGGGACTAGCGCGGAGAACACCGGGGAGCTGTTTTTT
>TRBJ1-2|few|15|TRBV7-2|TRBD1
CASSFTGESYYGYTF
TGTGCCAGCAGCTTTACAGGGGAATCCTACTATGGCTACACCTTC
>TRBJ2-6|many|16|TRBV30|NA
CAWSPGAGLGANVLTF
TGTGCCTGGAGTCCGGGCGCGGGCCTGGGGGCCAACGTCCTGACTTTC